The present entry profiles one T cell receptor beta chain with its context. What it recognizes is unknown. Primers for the PCR totalled 60 Vbeta and 13 Jbeta. Clones were read by immunoSEQ multiplex PCR, and TCRdb kept only the in-frame ones, dropping some. This sample has 120,000 to 150,000 clones, with roughly two thirds found just once. The germline gives CDR1 SEHNR, CDR2 FQNEAQ (reference sequence). The CDR3 spans 13 residues. Deletions cut 5 bases from V and 5 bases from J, with 12 bases between. The data belong to a study of cytomegalovirus exposure and HLA in healthy donors. Points from the study as a whole: Most subjects' HLA-A and HLA-B alleles were reportedly predicted from TCR beta sequences.

This clonotype originated in a woman in her forties in good health and CMV-seronegative. The sequenced sample consisted of PBMCs. The gene calls are TRBV7-9 and TRBJ2-5, with D possibly TRBD2 on 5 matching bases. DNA of the CDR3: TGTGCCAGCAGCCTCAACCCGGGGGAGACCCAGTACTTC. The encoded protein is CASSLNPGETQYF.